What follows describes a single T cell receptor beta chain. Its antigen is still unknown. The data were obtained in a study of T cell clones after liver transplantation. Regarding the study as a whole: These preliminary findings come from unstandardized post-transplant sampling times.

Germline loops: CDR1 LGHNA, CDR2 YNFKEQ. The CDR3 has 15 amino acids. V lost 6 bases and J lost 3, with 15 bases in between. TCRdb's table, derived via immunoSEQ multiplex PCR, lists solely in-frame clones and lacks some. The table has roughly 12,000 clones, 74% seen once. The clonotype comes from a human patient who received a liver transplant. T cells may partly derive from the graft donor. The chain joins TRBV4-2 to TRBJ1-3; D is undetermined. Specimen: CD8+ T cells from blood, collected at the 22-month timepoint. DNA for the CDR3: TGTGCCAGCAGGGAGGAGGTTCACAGTGGAAACACCATATATTTT. Translating gives CASREEVHSGNTIYF.